This T cell receptor (beta chain) was sequenced during a study of blood T cell repertoires in COVID-19. About the study: Samples representing acute and convalescent COVID-19 were sourced from the United States, Italy and Spain. Sample material is recorded as cDNA or gDNA derived from T cells, B-cell-depleted T cells, or PBMCs.

The protocol was immunoSEQ multiplex PCR, while the TCRdb copy is restricted to in-frame clones and leaves out a portion. The profile shows 200,000 to 300,000 clones, about four fifths of them singletons. Enrolled during active infection, Seattle patients were then followed longitudinally. The sequenced material came from peripheral blood. This clonotype was obtained from a woman at least 80 years old with COVID-19, enrolled during active disease.

CDR3 loop: CASSHPGQGNQPQHF. CDR3 DNA: TGTGCCAGCAGTCATCCGGGACAGGGTAATCAGCCCCAGCATTTT. The genes are TRBV28 and TRBJ1-5, with TRBD1 matching over 9 bases. The CDR3 runs to 15 residues. V dropped 5 bases and J dropped 4; count of bases not matched to a gene: 6. From germline, CDR1 is MDHEN and CDR2 SYDVKM. The complete variable domain, with remaining parts taken from reference TRBV28 and TRBJ1-5, reads DVKVTQSSRYLVKRTGEKVFLECVQDMDHENMFWYRQDPGLGLRLIYFSYDVKMKEKGDIPEGYSVSREKKERFSLILESASTNQTSMYLCASSHPGQGNQPQHFGDGTRLSIL.